A single sample is the source of the 9 T cell receptor beta chains below, sequenced in a study of blood T cell repertoires in COVID-19 (dated by TCRdb to 2018 to 2021). To prepare the library, the immunoSEQ multiplex PCR assay was applied. TCRdb re-hosts the immuneACCESS table, in-frame sequences only. Its copies lack some clones; in the studies checked, an unresolved V gene accounts for under half of them, and the cause for the rest is not known. The sample table shows 400,000 or so clones, and 80% to 90% are seen once. The top ten clones comprise around 1.1% of the sample. Sequenced: PBMCs or T cells enriched from blood (not recorded which). The receptors were gathered from a man aged 30-40 years who had recovered from COVID-19.

On this clone itself: This specimen includes other DNA sequences encoding the same CDR3. The CDR3 loop reads CASSSQGYQPQHF. For the CDR3, the DNA is TGTGCCAGCAGCTCGCAGGGTTACCAGCCCCAGCATTTT. The chain carries TRBV5-6 and TRBJ1-5; a weak D match, TRBD1 (5 bases). Germline assignment: CDR1 SGHDT and CDR2 YYEEEE. Trimming left V 3 bases short and J 7 bases short, with 11 bases between. The CDR3 is 13 residues long.

This chain uses TRBV27 with TRBJ2-3; 7 nucleotides agree with TRBD2. Germline CDR1 reads MNHEY; CDR2 reads SMNVEV (reference sequence). The CDR3 spans 15 residues. J gave up 0 bases and V 6 bases, and 6 bases lay outside the gene matches. CDR3 in DNA: TGTGCCAGCAGCCTCGGGGACTACAGCACAGATACGCAGTATTTT. Its translation is CASSLGDYSTDTQYF.

The count of this clone is one. The chain has TRBV19 and TRBJ1-2; unclear D gene. From germline, CDR1 is LNHDA and CDR2 SQIVND (reference sequence). With 0 bases removed from V and 4 bases from J, the gap between germline ends came to 15 bases. This CDR3 spans 16 amino acids. DNA of the CDR3: TGTGCCAGTAGTATAGATCTAGCGGAAAACTTCTATGGCTACACCTTC. Its translation is CASSIDLAENFYGYTF.

V and J are TRBV28 and TRBJ2-4; D uncertain. V gave up 3 bases and J gave up 0 bases, with 15 bases separating them. Germline V lookup: CDR1 MDHEN, CDR2 SYDVKM. The CDR3 is made up of 17 amino acids. CDR3 in amino acids: CASSLWAGTLAKNIQYF. In DNA, the CDR3 is TGTGCCAGCAGTTTGTGGGCCGGTACCCTAGCCAAAAACATTCAGTACTTC.

Comment on this clone: Sequence at one end of the junction differs from germline and may be a read error. The chain carries TRBV18 and TRBJ2-7; 10 nucleotides agree with TRBD2. This CDR3 is 15 amino acids long. Germline values: CDR1 KGHSH, CDR2 LQKENI. Written as DNA, the CDR3 is TGTGCCAGCCGCCCCTCTAGCGGGAGCTCCAACGAGCAGTACTTC. Its translation: CASRPSSGSSNEQYF.

This chain joins TRBV3-1 (or the pseudogene TRBV3-2) and TRBJ2-3, with 10 bases lining up with TRBD2. This CDR3 is built from 18 residues. After removal of 0 bases from V and 3 bases from J, the junction contained 9 bases not matched to a gene. The germline CDR1 and CDR2 sequences are LGHDT and YNNKEL (reference sequence). In nucleotides, the CDR3 is TGTGCCAGCAGCCAAGATCTCACTAGCGGGATGGGAACAGATACGCAGTATTTT. It codes for CASSQDLTSGMGTDTQYF.

The chain's CDR3 is CASSTDRGGANVLTF. CDR3 coding DNA: TGTGCCAGTAGTACCGACAGGGGTGGGGCCAACGTCCTGACTTTC. V and J are TRBV19 and TRBJ2-6; 8 bases are a match to TRBD1. Losses at the gene ends were 4 bases for V and 3 bases for J; bases not matched to a gene: 2. The CDR3 has 15 amino acids. The germline V gene has CDR1 LNHDA and CDR2 SQIVND (reference sequence).

CDR3 sequence reads: CASSYNPTQQFF. The CDR3 DNA reads as TGTGCCAGCAGTTACAACCCGACTCAGCAGTTCTTC. The gene calls are TRBV27 and TRBJ2-1, with D unclear. The CDR3 is made up of 12 amino acids. V lost 4 bases and J 11 bases, leaving 12 bases between the germline ends. Germline V gives CDR1 MNHEY, CDR2 SMNVEV (reference sequence).

The CDR3 region is CASSLGTGGNTIYF. The CDR3 bases are TGTGCCAGCAGCTTAGGGACAGGTGGAAACACCATATATTTT. This chain uses TRBV13 with TRBJ1-3; possible D gene TRBD1, 6 bases. V was shortened by 0 bases and J by 3 bases, with 6 bases between the two germline ends. Germline V gene lookup returns CDR1 PRHDT and CDR2 FYEKMQ (reference sequence). CDR3 length: 14 amino acids.